These 15 T cell receptor beta chains came from one sample sequenced in a study of control samples from healthy donors and cancer patients. Clones were sequenced by immunoSEQ multiplex PCR, and TCRdb holds only the in-frame ones, with some missing. The sample holds 150,000 or so clones, approximately 90% seen once. Sequences were obtained from blood. The receptors were gathered from a man younger than 45 in good health.

Here the CDR3 DNA reads TGTGCCACCTCGAAACAGGCCCCCTTCAAGGGCTACACCTTC. It translates to CATSKQAPFKGYTF. The chain couples TRBV19 to TRBJ1-2; tentatively, D is TRBD1 (5 bases). CDR3 size: 14 residues. V lost 10 bases and J lost 8, with 23 bases in between. The germline V gene has CDR1 LNHDA and CDR2 SQIVND (reference sequence).

The V and J genes are TRBV7-6 and TRBJ1-1; no firm D call. V was cut by 0 bases and J by 5 bases, with 7 bases left in between. The V gene's germline CDR1 is SGHVS and CDR2 FNYEAQ. The CDR3 has 13 residues. CDR3 DNA: TGTGCCAGCAGCTTAGCTGTCAGGACTGAAGCTTTCTTT. It is translated as CASSLAVRTEAFF.

With regard to this clone: Other DNA sequences from this sample encode an identical CDR3 as well. The rearrangement links TRBV5-1 to TRBJ1-5, with D tentatively TRBD1 (6 bases). This CDR3 is 14 amino acids long. CDR1 is SGHRS, CDR2 YFSETQ, per germline. Trimming shortened V by 0 bases and J by 6 bases, and 10 bases separated the two germline ends. This chain's CDR3 is CASSLGRGGQPQHF. DNA for the CDR3: TGCGCCAGCAGCTTGGGGAGGGGGGGTCAGCCCCAGCATTTT.

This chain joins TRBV7-9 and TRBJ2-5; 9 bases map to TRBD1. CDR1 and CDR2 from the germline V gene are SEHNR and FQNEAQ (reference sequence). This CDR3 has 14 residues. Unmatched junction bases numbered 5, after V lost 5 bases and J lost 4 bases. The chain's CDR3 is CASSTIQGAETQYF. CDR3 bases: TGTGCCAGCAGCACAATACAGGGGGCAGAGACCCAGTACTTC.

The chain carries TRBV4-1 and TRBJ2-3, with 7 bases identical to TRBD2. This CDR3 region has 16 residues. CDR1 and CDR2 from the germline V gene are MGHRA and YSYEKL. The V segment lost 3 bases and the J segment 0 bases; nucleotides outside the gene matches: 6. The CDR3 nucleotides are TGCGCCAGCAGCCAGATCTATAGCGGGAGCACAGATACGCAGTATTTT. Its protein is CASSQIYSGSTDTQYF.

The gene calls are TRBV10-3 and TRBJ1-1; 8 bases fit TRBD1. Losses at the gene ends were 8 bases for V and 8 bases for J; bases not matched to a gene: 10. CDR3 length: 13 residues. In germline, CDR1 is ENHRY, CDR2 SYGVKD. CDR3 coding DNA: TGTGCCATCGCAGGACAGGGTGGTAGGGAAGCTTTCTTT. It codes for CAIAGQGGREAFF.

The chain carries TRBV3-1 (or the pseudogene TRBV3-2) and TRBJ2-1, with no clear D. CDR1 is LGHDT, CDR2 YNNKEL, per germline (reference sequence). This CDR3 has 16 residues. V lost 1 base and J lost 0, with 10 bases in between. Here the CDR3 DNA reads TGTGCCAGCAGCCAAGGGAGCCGGAGCTCCTACAATGAGCAGTTCTTC. Translation gives CASSQGSRSSYNEQFF.

CDR3 sequence reads: CASRGTSGRYEQYF. The CDR3 DNA sequence: TGTGCCAGCAGAGGGACTAGCGGGAGGTACGAGCAGTACTTC. The rearrangement links TRBV25-1 to TRBJ2-7; the match to TRBD2 covers 15 bases. With V trimmed by 6 bases and J by 4 bases, 1 base remained unmatched. The CDR3 totals 14 residues. The V gene's germline CDR1 is MGHDK and CDR2 SYGVNS.

The chain carries TRBV27 and TRBJ2-1; no definite D call. The length of the CDR3 is 12 residues. In germline, CDR1 is MNHEY, CDR2 SMNVEV (reference sequence). V was cut by 6 bases and J by 3 bases, with 6 bases left in between. The CDR3, as DNA: TGTGCCAGCAGCGACAACTACAATGAGCAGTTCTTC. This codes for CASSDNYNEQFF.

This chain connects TRBV18 to TRBJ2-2; 7 bases match TRBD1. Germline V gene sequence: CDR1 KGHSH, CDR2 LQKENI. This CDR3 comprises 16 residues. Unmatched junction bases numbered 5, after V lost 0 bases and J lost 4 bases. Written as DNA, the CDR3 is TGTGCCAGCTCACCACCCCGGACAGGAGTCACCGGGGAGCTGTTTTTT. Its protein is CASSPPRTGVTGELFF.

The chain has TRBV7-2 and TRBJ2-4, with 10 bases matching TRBD2. This CDR3 contains 14 residues. The trim removed 6 bases at V and 8 bases at J, leaving 7 bases unmatched. Germline lookup yields CDR1 SGHTA and CDR2 FQGNSA. The DNA of the CDR3 is TGTGCCAGCAGACCAGCGGGAGGGGGGGACATTCAGTACTTC. It yields the protein CASRPAGGGDIQYF.

This clone was seen more than once but under ten times. The rearrangement joins TRBV20-1 to TRBJ2-2; D gene uncertain. Trimming cost V 3 bases and J 0 bases, with 8 bases left between them. The CDR3 consists of 14 residues. Germline loops: CDR1 DFQATT, CDR2 SNEGSKA (reference sequence). The CDR3 coding sequence is TGCAGTGCTAGTAGTCCGGCGAACACCGGGGAGCTGTTTTTT. Its translation is CSASSPANTGELFF.

This sequence joins TRBV5-1 and TRBJ1-6, with D tentatively TRBD1 (6 bases). The V end lost 2 bases, the J end lost 8 bases, and 14 bases lay between the germline ends. Germline-derived CDR1 and CDR2 are SGHRS and YFSETQ. The CDR3 runs 15 residues. CDR3 DNA: TGCGCCAGCAGCTTAAACAGGGTCCCGGATTCACCCCTCCACTTT. Translation gives CASSLNRVPDSPLHF.

As DNA, the CDR3 is TGCGCCAGCAGCTTGGGAATGATGAACACTGAAGCTTTCTTT. This translates into CASSLGMMNTEAFF. This rearrangement joins TRBV5-1 to TRBJ1-1; D gene uncertain. Germline-derived CDR1 and CDR2 are SGHRS and YFSETQ. Trimming left V 0 bases short and J 0 bases short, with 6 bases between. This CDR3 spans 14 amino acids.

This chain connects TRBV5-1 to TRBJ1-4, with D perhaps matching TRBD1 (6 bases). In germline, CDR1 is SGHRS, CDR2 YFSETQ. Trimming cost V 4 bases and J 8 bases, with 18 bases left between them. The CDR3 is made up of 15 amino acids. CDR3 residues: CASSRGMGALEKLFF. The DNA for the CDR3 is TGCGCCAGCAGCCGGGGGATGGGGGCCCTAGAAAAACTGTTTTTT.